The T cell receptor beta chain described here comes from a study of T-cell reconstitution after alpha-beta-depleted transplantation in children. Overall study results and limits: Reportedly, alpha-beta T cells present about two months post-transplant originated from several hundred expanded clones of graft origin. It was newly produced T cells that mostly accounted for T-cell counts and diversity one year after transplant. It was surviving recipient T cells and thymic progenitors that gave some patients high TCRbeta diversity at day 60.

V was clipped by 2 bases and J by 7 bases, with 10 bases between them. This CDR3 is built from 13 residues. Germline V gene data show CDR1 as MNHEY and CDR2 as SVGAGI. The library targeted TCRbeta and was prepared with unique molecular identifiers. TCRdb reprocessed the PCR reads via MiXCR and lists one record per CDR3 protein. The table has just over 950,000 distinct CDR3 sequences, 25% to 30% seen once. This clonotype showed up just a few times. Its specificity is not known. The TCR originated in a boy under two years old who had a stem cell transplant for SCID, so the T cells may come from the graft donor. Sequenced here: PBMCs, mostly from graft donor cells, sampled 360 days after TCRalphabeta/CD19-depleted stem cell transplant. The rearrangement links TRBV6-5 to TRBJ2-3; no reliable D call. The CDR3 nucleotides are TGTGCCAGCAGTTACGAAGGCAGCTATACGCAGTATTTT. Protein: CASSYEGSYTQYF.